The next 28 T cell receptor beta chains were all read from a single sample in a study of T cell responses to AZD1222 COVID-19 vaccine. The repertoire was sequenced with immunoSEQ multiplex PCR; TCRdb's copy has only in-frame clones and lacks some. The sample carries 100,000 to 150,000 clones, approximately 89% recorded once. Material: peripheral blood, obtained on day 0 of AZD1222 vaccination. Every receptor here comes from an adult in good health.

The chain combines TRBV11-2 with TRBJ2-7; TRBD2 aligns across 7 bases. Germline trimming cut 1 base from V and 4 bases from J; bases unmatched to any gene: 10. This CDR3 region has 16 residues. CDR1 and CDR2 from the germline V gene are SGHAT and FQNNGV. The CDR3: CASSLGREGMWYEQYF. DNA for the CDR3: TGTGCCAGCAGCTTAGGTAGGGAGGGAATGTGGTACGAGCAGTACTTC.

J is TRBJ2-3 and V is TRBV19; maybe TRBD2 (5 bases). The CDR3 sequence is 14 residues long. The germline V gene encodes CDR1 LNHDA and CDR2 SQIVND (reference sequence). Trimming pared 6 bases from V and 2 bases from J, leaving 12 bases between. The CDR3 sequence: CASSPVGVTDTQYF. The DNA of the CDR3 is TGTGCCAGTAGCCCGGTCGGGGTCACAGATACGCAGTATTTT. Drawing the rest from reference TRBV19 and TRBJ2-3, the complete variable domain is DGGITQSPKYLFRKEGQNVTLSCEQNLNHDAMYWYRQDPGQGLRLIYYSQIVNDFQKGDIAEGYSVSREKKESFPLTVTSAQKNPTAFYLCASSPVGVTDTQYFGPGTRLTVL.

The chain couples TRBV5-1 to TRBJ1-2, with D possibly being TRBD1 (6 bases). CDR3 length: 15 residues. CDR1 is SGHRS and CDR2 is YFSETQ in the germline V gene. Trimming removed 0 bases at V and 0 bases at J, with 9 bases between. The CDR3 region has the DNA TGCGCCAGCAGCTTGGGGGACATAGCTAACTATGGCTACACCTTC. Amino acid sequence: CASSLGDIANYGYTF.

CDR3: CASSNYRNEQFF. Written as DNA, the CDR3 is TGTGCCAGCAGTAACTACCGTAATGAGCAGTTCTTC. This sequence joins TRBV6-5 and TRBJ2-1; D not certain. The V gene's germline CDR1 is MNHEY and CDR2 SVGAGI. The CDR3 contains 12 residues. V was pared by 5 bases and J by 7 bases, with 9 bases between.

The chain combines TRBV7-3 with TRBJ1-1; D is possibly TRBD1 (6 bases). The CDR3 sequence is 14 residues long. Germline loops: CDR1 SGHTA, CDR2 FQGTGA. Deletions cut 4 bases from V and 4 bases from J, with 13 bases between. CDR3 nucleotides: TGTGCCAGCAGCTCGGGGAGGGGGAGCACTGAAGCTTTCTTT. Its protein product is CASSSGRGSTEAFF.

V and J are TRBV28 and TRBJ2-3, with no clear D. This CDR3 has 13 residues. Trimming pared 5 bases from V and 3 bases from J, leaving 9 bases between. Germline V gene sequence: CDR1 MDHEN, CDR2 SYDVKM. CDR3 nucleotides: TGTGCCAGCAGTCCTCCTCGGACAGATACGCAGTATTTT. Amino acids: CASSPPRTDTQYF.

The chain combines TRBV5-1 with TRBJ2-1, with 9 bases lining up with TRBD2. V shed 1 base and J 6 bases; nucleotides not matched to a gene: 11. The CDR3 runs 17 residues. Germline V lookup: CDR1 SGHRS, CDR2 YFSETQ. The CDR3 DNA sequence: TGCGCCAGCAGCTTGTGGGACCGTAGCGGGAGCCCCAATGAGCAGTTCTTC. It encodes CASSLWDRSGSPNEQFF.

The rearrangement uses TRBV19 and TRBJ1-2; 10 nucleotides match TRBD1. The germline V gene encodes CDR1 LNHDA and CDR2 SQIVND (reference sequence). Losses at the gene ends were 2 bases for V and 8 bases for J; bases not matched to a gene: 11. CDR3 length equals 16 residues. In nucleotides, the CDR3 is TGTGCCAGTAGTATAATTCAGGGACAGGGGATCTACGGCTACACCTTC. This translates into CASSIIQGQGIYGYTF. Based on the CDR3 plus reference TRBV19 and TRBJ1-2, the full variable domain is DGGITQSPKYLFRKEGQNVTLSCEQNLNHDAMYWYRQDPGQGLRLIYYSQIVNDFQKGDIAEGYSVSREKKESFPLTVTSAQKNPTAFYLCASSIIQGQGIYGYTFGSGTRLTVV.

This chain uses TRBV4-3 with TRBJ2-2, with 7 bases that match TRBD2. The junction had 15 bases not matched to a gene; V was cut back by 4 bases and J by 4 bases. Germline loops: CDR1 LGHNA, CDR2 YSLEER. This CDR3 is 18 amino acids long. CDR3 DNA sequence: TGCGCCAGCAGCCCCGTCTATTCGGGAGGACTTCTCACCGGGGAGCTGTTTTTT. Translation gives CASSPVYSGGLLTGELFF.

The rearrangement uses TRBV5-3 and TRBJ1-2, with 7 bases matching TRBD1. TRBV5-3 is identified as an open reading frame with a role that is uncertain. Trimming removed 4 bases from V and 7 bases from J; junction bases left unmatched: 7. The CDR3 consists of 13 residues. The CDR3 DNA sequence: TGTGCCAGAAGCGGGAGGACAGGACGTGGCTACACCTTC. Translated: CARSGRTGRGYTF.

The CDR3 loop reads CASSWGATYEQYF. In DNA form, the CDR3 reads TGTGCCAGCAGTTGGGGCGCTACCTACGAGCAGTACTTC. The rearrangement joins TRBV12-3 or TRBV12-4 to TRBJ2-7, with D perhaps matching TRBD1 (5 bases). The CDR3 consists of 13 residues. Trimming left V 4 bases short and J 2 bases short, with 9 bases between.

The chain carries TRBV4-2 and TRBJ1-3; TRBD1 aligns across 8 bases. V shed 2 bases and J 4 bases; nucleotides not matched to a gene: 4. Looked up from germline, CDR1 is LGHNA and CDR2 is YNFKEQ. This CDR3 has 15 amino acids. CDR3 amino acids: CASSQMDRAGNTIYF. The CDR3 coding sequence is TGTGCCAGCAGCCAAATGGACAGGGCCGGAAACACCATATATTTT.

J is TRBJ2-7 and V is TRBV30; 11 bases agree with TRBD2. The length of the CDR3 is 12 residues. V shed 6 bases and J 5 bases; nucleotides not matched to a gene: 3. Per the germline V gene, CDR1 is GTSNPN and CDR2 is SVGIG (reference sequence). This CDR3 is CACRLAGNEQYF. CDR3 in DNA: TGTGCCTGCCGACTAGCGGGGAACGAGCAGTACTTC.

This chain connects TRBV19 to TRBJ2-1; TRBD1 agrees at 7 bases. V shed 4 bases, J shed 1 base, and the junction held 1 base outside the gene matches. Germline loops: CDR1 LNHDA, CDR2 SQIVND (reference sequence). CDR3 size: 14 residues. The CDR3 loop reads CASSTGGSYNEQFF. CDR3 in DNA: TGTGCCAGTAGTACAGGGGGTTCCTACAATGAGCAGTTCTTC.

The chain recombines TRBV28 with TRBJ1-3, with 10 bases matching TRBD1. CDR3 length: 15 residues. After removal of 8 bases from V and 7 bases from J, the junction contained 11 bases not matched to a gene. From germline, CDR1 is MDHEN and CDR2 SYDVKM. The CDR3 spells CASQNPGQGVNTIYF. DNA of the CDR3: TGTGCCAGCCAAAATCCCGGACAGGGGGTTAACACCATATATTTT.

This chain connects TRBV29-1 to TRBJ2-7; TRBD2 matches at 12 bases. Losses at the gene ends were 1 base for V and 4 bases for J; bases not matched to a gene: 8. The germline V gene has CDR1 SQVTM and CDR2 ANQGSEA. The CDR3 has 16 amino acids. The CDR3 reads CSVEGLAGEGGYEQYF. The CDR3 region has the DNA TGCAGCGTTGAAGGACTAGCGGGAGAAGGGGGTTACGAGCAGTACTTC.

The chain employs TRBV28 and TRBJ2-1; D assignment may be TRBD1 or TRBD2 (5 bases each). Trimming pared 6 bases from V and 5 bases from J, leaving 17 bases between. Per germline, CDR1 MDHEN and CDR2 SYDVKM. This CDR3 spans 15 amino acids. CDR3 DNA sequence: TGTGCCAGCAGGTGGGGGTGGGCACGAGACAATGAGCAGTTCTTC. Translating gives CASRWGWARDNEQFF. Full variable domain (remainder filled in from reference TRBV28 and TRBJ2-1): DVKVTQSSRYLVKRTGEKVFLECVQDMDHENMFWYRQDPGLGLRLIYFSYDVKMKEKGDIPEGYSVSREKKERFSLILESASTNQTSMYLCASRWGWARDNEQFFGPGTRLTVL.

This rearrangement joins TRBV7-6 to TRBJ1-1; D gene uncertain. The germline V gene has CDR1 SGHVS and CDR2 FNYEAQ. V lost 1 base and J lost 0, with 9 bases in between. This CDR3 spans 15 amino acids. Here the CDR3 reads CASSLDGVMNTEAFF. In DNA form, the CDR3 reads TGTGCCAGCAGCTTAGACGGAGTGATGAACACTGAAGCTTTCTTT.

V and J are TRBV10-1 and TRBJ2-2; 10 bases agree with TRBD2. The germline CDR1 and CDR2 sequences are WNHNN and SYGVQD (reference sequence). This CDR3 spans 16 amino acids. V trimming: 6 bases; J trimming: 2 bases; junction bases outside the gene matches: 6. The CDR3 DNA reads TGCGCCAGCAGCCGGACTAGCGGAATAAACACCGGGGAGCTGTTTTTT. Amino acids: CASSRTSGINTGELFF.

The chain carries TRBV2 and TRBJ1-6; no firm D call. Germline values: CDR1 SNHLY, CDR2 FYNNEI. CDR3 length: 14 amino acids. V dropped 7 bases and J dropped 1 base, with 8 bases sitting between them. The CDR3 DNA follows: TGTGCCAGCACACTCGGTTCCTATAATTCACCCCTCCACTTT. Translated: CASTLGSYNSPLHF.

Comments on this clone: One end of the junction is discordant with germline, which a read error may explain. The chain combines TRBV5-4 with TRBJ2-7, with D possibly being TRBD1 (5 bases). The CDR3 sequence is 14 residues long. Germline lookup yields CDR1 SGHNT and CDR2 YYREEE (reference sequence). The CDR3 reads CATSPTAASYEQYF. The CDR3 DNA reads as TGTGCCACCAGCCCGACAGCCGCCTCCTACGAGCAGTACTTC.

V usage is TRBV5-1 and J usage is TRBJ2-3; TRBD2 aligns across 11 bases. Germline V gene lookup returns CDR1 SGHRS and CDR2 YFSETQ. This CDR3 is 19 amino acids long. Trimming removed 2 bases from V and 3 bases from J; junction bases left unmatched: 14. For the CDR3, the DNA is TGCGCCAGCAGCTTCAGTCCGGCTAGCGGGGGGAGCCCTACAGATACGCAGTATTTT. It codes for CASSFSPASGGSPTDTQYF. Variable domain in full (rest from reference TRBV5-1 and TRBJ2-3): KAGVTQTPRYLIKTRGQQVTLSCSPISGHRSVSWYQQTPGQGLQFLFEYFSETQRNKGNFPGRFSGRQFSNSRSEMNVSTLELGDSALYLCASSFSPASGGSPTDTQYFGPGTRLTVL.

Ten or more counts support this clone. V usage is TRBV6-2 or TRBV6-3 and J usage is TRBJ1-1, with TRBD1 as a possible D gene (5 bases). Germline lookup yields CDR1 MNHEY and CDR2 SVGEGT. V was shortened by 2 bases and J by 4 bases, with 11 bases between the two germline ends. The CDR3 contains 14 residues. CDR3 amino acids: CASSYRREVTEAFF. Written as DNA, the CDR3 is TGTGCCAGCAGTTACCGCAGGGAGGTCACTGAAGCTTTCTTT.

The V call is TRBV16, the J call TRBJ1-2, with TRBD1 identical over 9 bases. The length of the CDR3 is 16 residues. Trimming took 2 bases from V and 4 from J; bases not matched to a gene: 8. Germline CDR1 KGHSY, CDR2 FQNENV. CDR3 sequence (DNA): TGTGCCAGCAGCCAAGGGACAGGGTCCCCAATCTATGGCTACACCTTC. Translation: CASSQGTGSPIYGYTF.

This chain joins TRBV7-8 and TRBJ1-1; D call uncertain. Germline V gene data show CDR1 as SGHVS and CDR2 as FQNEAQ. V was trimmed by 4 bases and J by 0 bases, leaving 9 bases between them. The CDR3 extends over 14 amino acids. The chain's CDR3 is CASSWGGMNTEAFF. CDR3 nucleotides: TGTGCCAGCAGCTGGGGTGGCATGAACACTGAAGCTTTCTTT.

This clone was seen more than once but under ten times. The rearrangement uses TRBV27 and TRBJ1-6; D uncertain. Trimming pared 4 bases from V and 11 bases from J, leaving 6 bases between. Germline loops: CDR1 MNHEY, CDR2 SMNVEV (reference sequence). This CDR3 comprises 11 residues. The chain's CDR3 is CASSSGTPLHF. CDR3 bases: TGTGCCAGCAGTTCTGGGACACCCCTCCACTTT.

The rearrangement joins TRBV18 to TRBJ1-1; the D gene is possibly TRBD1 (6 bases). Trimming removed 4 bases from V and 0 bases from J, with 12 bases in between. Germline assignment: CDR1 KGHSH and CDR2 LQKENI. The CDR3 contains 15 residues. The CDR3 DNA reads TGTGCCAGCTCACTTGCGCAGGGGATGAACACTGAAGCTTTCTTT. Protein sequence: CASSLAQGMNTEAFF.

This chain joins TRBV6-2 or TRBV6-3 and TRBJ1-5; D might be TRBD1 (6 bases). This CDR3 has 15 amino acids. Trimming shortened V by 6 bases and J by 3 bases, and 15 bases separated the two germline ends. Germline CDR1 reads MNHEY; CDR2 reads SVGEGT. CDR3 loop: CASSYRGALNQPQHF. The CDR3 region has the DNA TGTGCCAGCAGCTATCGGGGGGCCCTCAATCAGCCCCAGCATTTT.